Sequencing of this T cell receptor beta chain was carried out in a study of T-cell reconstitution after alpha-beta-depleted transplantation in children. Ten or more counts support this clonotype. Its specificity is not known. Regarding the study as a whole: Newly produced T cells mostly accounted for T-cell counts and diversity one year post-transplant. In some patients, recipient T cells and intrathymic progenitors surviving conditioning explained high day-60 diversity. Expanded graft clones numbering several hundred reportedly gave rise to alpha-beta T cells about two months after transplant.

Unique molecular identifiers were incorporated into the prepared TCRbeta library. TCRdb re-called the PCR reads through MiXCR, storing one row per CDR3 protein. The sample comprises some 200,000 distinct CDR3 sequences, 5.5% to 7% of which are singletons, and approximately 6% rests with the top ten. Germline V lookup: CDR1 SGHDT, CDR2 YYEEEE. The CDR3 has 14 residues. Trimming cost V 0 bases and J 0 bases, with 6 bases left between them. The chain has TRBV5-6 and TRBJ1-1; unclear D gene. The sequencing used PBMCs, collected before TCRalphabeta/CD19-depleted stem cell transplant. The sequence was collected from a boy aged 2 to 10 with acute lymphoblastic leukemia, due to receive a stem cell transplant. CDR3 sequence (DNA): TGTGCCAGCAGCTTGGAACGGATGAACACTGAAGCTTTCTTT. This codes for CASSLERMNTEAFF.